The T cell receptor beta chain under discussion was sequenced for a study of blood T cells in healthy people across ages. Study-wide points: Long-lived donors exceeded aged donors in naive CD4+ cells and diversity. Those diversity estimates obtained from one million T cells were thought to be underestimates.

Germline CDR1 and CDR2: SGHNT and YENEEA. The V gene lost 1 base and the J gene lost 8 bases, with 14 bases spanning the gap. The CDR3 sequence is 15 residues long. With regard to this clonotype: As yet, its antigen is unknown.

A second about 6 to 11 cycle PCR used barcoded and J-beta primers. A template-switch adaptor containing 12 random nucleotides labeled each cDNA molecule. In TCRdb, the 5' RACE reads were re-called with MiXCR into one record per CDR3 protein. In the table there are 540,000 or so distinct CDR3 sequences, about 25% of which are singletons. The V and J genes are TRBV11-3 and TRBJ1-4; TRBD1 is a possible D gene (6 bases). The TCR was taken from a woman in her 70s in good health. Specimen: blood. The CDR3 region has the DNA TGTGCCAGCAGCTTAGGAAGCAGGGGTACCGAAAAACTGTTTTTT. This gives the protein CASSLGSRGTEKLFF.